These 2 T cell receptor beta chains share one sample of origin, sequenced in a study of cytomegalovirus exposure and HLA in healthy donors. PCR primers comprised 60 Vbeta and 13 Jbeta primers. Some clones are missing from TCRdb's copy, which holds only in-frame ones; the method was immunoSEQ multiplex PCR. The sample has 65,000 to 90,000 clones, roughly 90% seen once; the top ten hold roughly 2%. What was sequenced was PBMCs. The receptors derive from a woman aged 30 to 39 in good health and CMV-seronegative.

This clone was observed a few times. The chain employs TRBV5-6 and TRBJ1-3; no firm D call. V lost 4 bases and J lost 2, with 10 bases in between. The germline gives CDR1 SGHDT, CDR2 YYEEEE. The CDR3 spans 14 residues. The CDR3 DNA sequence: TGTGCCAGCAGCCCGTGGCCCCCTGGAAACACCATATATTTT. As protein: CASSPWPPGNTIYF. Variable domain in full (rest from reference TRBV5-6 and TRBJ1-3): DAGVTQSPTHLIKTRGQQVTLRCSPKSGHDTVSWYQQALGQGPQFIFQYYEEEERQRGNFPDRFSGHQFPNYSSELNVNALLLGDSALYLCASSPWPPGNTIYFGEGSWLTVV.

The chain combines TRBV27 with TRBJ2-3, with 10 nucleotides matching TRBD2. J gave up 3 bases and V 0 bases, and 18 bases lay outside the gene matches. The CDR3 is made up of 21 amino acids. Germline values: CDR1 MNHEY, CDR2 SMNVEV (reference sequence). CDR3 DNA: TGTGCCAGCAGTTTATCAGGCCCAACCCGAGCTAGCGGGAGTTGGACAGATACGCAGTATTTT. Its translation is CASSLSGPTRASGSWTDTQYF.